These 2 T cell receptor beta chains were all obtained from the same sample, sequenced in a study of blood T cells in healthy people across ages. A second PCR, run for about 7 to 11 cycles, used a sample-barcoded 5' primer plus a J-beta primer mix. TCRdb analysed the 5' RACE reads with MiXCR anew, one entry per CDR3 protein. The sample lists 550,000 to 750,000 distinct CDR3 sequences, under 25% occurring once. Sequenced input: blood. The origin of the receptors is a man between 65 and 85 years old in good health.

This clonotype was observed a handful of times. The CDR3 region is CSVGAGLSSYNEQFF. The DNA for the CDR3 is TGCAGCGTTGGAGCGGGACTATCCTCCTACAATGAGCAGTTCTTC. The rearrangement uses TRBV29-1 and TRBJ2-1, with 7 bases matching TRBD2. Germline V lookup: CDR1 SQVTM, CDR2 ANQGSEA. Losses at the gene ends were 4 bases for V and 0 bases for J; bases not matched to a gene: 6. The CDR3 is made up of 15 amino acids.

This clonotype has more than one count but fewer than ten. This chain links TRBV18 with TRBJ2-1; perhaps TRBD2 as D (5 bases). Germline-derived CDR1 and CDR2 are KGHSH and LQKENI. This CDR3 has 15 amino acids. Trimming removed 3 bases at V and 5 bases at J, with 14 bases between. The CDR3 is CASSPNWEPDNEQFF. In DNA, the CDR3 is TGTGCCAGCTCACCGAACTGGGAGCCTGACAATGAGCAGTTCTTC.